The TCR beta chain described here comes from a study of cytomegalovirus exposure and HLA in healthy donors. This CDR3 is built from 14 residues. V lost 4 bases, J lost 2 bases, and 12 bases lay in between. Germline V gives CDR1 MGHRA, CDR2 YSYEKL. Remarks on this clone: The antigen is undetermined.

The method was immunoSEQ multiplex PCR; TCRdb's version includes in-frame clones alone and lacks a portion of them. The sample lists some 120,000 clones; approximately 90% were seen once. Whole-study findings and limits: A few CMV-associated chains proved CMV antigen-specific in vitro. The tendency of first-cohort TCR clusters to co-occur in the 90 to 150 validation repertoires was the finding of a later analysis.

The sequencing input was PBMCs. The receptor was derived from a woman aged 18-30 years in good health and CMV-seronegative. The gene calls are TRBV4-1 and TRBJ2-7; possibly TRBD1 for D (6 bases). The CDR3 spells CASSPGDPAYEQYF. The CDR3 nucleotides read TGCGCCAGCAGCCCAGGGGACCCCGCCTACGAGCAGTACTTC.